This T cell receptor beta chain was observed in a study of blood T cell repertoires in COVID-19. In the original workflow: Reference gene primer amplification in the assay estimated nucleated cell counts. TCRdb's table, derived via immunoSEQ multiplex PCR, lists solely in-frame clones and lacks some. V, J and clone size reflect that table, while D and trimming were determined from the DNA. The sample lists tens of thousands of clones; over 75% were seen once. Losses at the gene ends were 3 bases for V and 0 bases for J; bases not matched to a gene: 5. This CDR3 has 16 amino acids. From germline, CDR1 is SGHDT and CDR2 YYEEEE. This clone occurred a few times.

Sequencing was performed on peripheral blood. V usage is TRBV5-6 and J usage is TRBJ2-1, with 8 bases that match TRBD1. The clonotype was recovered from a man between 65 and 79 years old with acute or convalescent COVID-19. The CDR3 nucleotides read TGTGCCAGCAGCTCGGACAGGGCTAGCTCCTACAATGAGCAGTTCTTC. Protein sequence: CASSSDRASSYNEQFF.